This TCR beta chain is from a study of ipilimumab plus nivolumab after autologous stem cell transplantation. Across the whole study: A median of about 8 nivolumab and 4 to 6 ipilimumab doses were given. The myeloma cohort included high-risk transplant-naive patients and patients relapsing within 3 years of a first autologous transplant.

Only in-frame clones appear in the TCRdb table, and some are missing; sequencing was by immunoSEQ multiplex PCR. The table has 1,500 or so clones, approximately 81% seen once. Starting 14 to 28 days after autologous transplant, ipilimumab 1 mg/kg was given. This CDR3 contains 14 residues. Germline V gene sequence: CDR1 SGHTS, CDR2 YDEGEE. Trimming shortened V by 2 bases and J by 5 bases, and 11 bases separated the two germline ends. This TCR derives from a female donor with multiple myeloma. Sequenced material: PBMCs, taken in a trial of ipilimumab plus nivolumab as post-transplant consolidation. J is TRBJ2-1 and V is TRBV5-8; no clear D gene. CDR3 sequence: CASSLGPRDNEQFF. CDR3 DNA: TGTGCCAGCAGCTTAGGCCCCAGAGACAATGAGCAGTTCTTC.